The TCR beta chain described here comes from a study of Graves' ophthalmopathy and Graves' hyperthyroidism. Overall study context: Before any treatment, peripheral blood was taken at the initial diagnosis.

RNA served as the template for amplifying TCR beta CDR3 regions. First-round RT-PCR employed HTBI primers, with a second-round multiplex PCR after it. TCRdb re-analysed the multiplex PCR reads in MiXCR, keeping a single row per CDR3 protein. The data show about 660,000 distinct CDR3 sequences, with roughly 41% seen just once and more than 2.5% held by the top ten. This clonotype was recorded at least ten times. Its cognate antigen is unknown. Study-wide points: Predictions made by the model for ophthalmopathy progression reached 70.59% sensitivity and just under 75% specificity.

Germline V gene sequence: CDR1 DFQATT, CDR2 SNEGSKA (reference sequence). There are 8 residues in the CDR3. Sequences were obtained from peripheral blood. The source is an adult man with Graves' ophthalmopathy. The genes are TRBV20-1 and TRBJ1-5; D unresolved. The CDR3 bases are TGCAGGGTTCAGCCCCAGCATTTT. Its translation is CRVQPQHF.